The following is a TCR beta chain sequence with its context. What it binds is unknown. All the patients suffered relapse after autologous stem cell transplantation, and brentuximab vedotin exposure differed. The CD4+ T cells used were purified from thawed PBMCs through magnetic negative selection. Reported best responses ranged across complete response, partial response or progressive disease. The CDR3 extends over 14 amino acids. Trimming took off 3 bases at V and 3 bases at J, with 8 bases between the two ends. Germline lookup yields CDR1 SGHAT and CDR2 FQNNGV. The sample comes from a study of PD-1 blockade in classical Hodgkin lymphoma. Study outcomes and limitations: The baseline diversity of complete responders showed similarity to that of newly diagnosed patients. At C4D1, TCR diversity had climbed significantly for CD4+ cells, though not for CD8+ cells.

The method was immunoSEQ multiplex PCR; TCRdb's version includes in-frame clones alone and lacks a portion of them. Among approximately 25,000 clones listed, roughly 80% were seen once. V gene TRBV11-2 combines with J gene TRBJ1-4; D is ambiguous. The sample consisted of CD4+ T cells from blood, taken at baseline. This TCR was recovered from a human donor with classical Hodgkin lymphoma. CDR3 sequence (DNA): TGTGCCAGCAGCTTTGACTCACCTAATGAAAAACTGTTTTTT. It codes for CASSFDSPNEKLFF. The full variable domain, completed using reference TRBV11-2 and TRBJ1-4, is EAGVAQSPRYKIIEKRQSVAFWCNPISGHATLYWYQQILGQGPKLLIQFQNNGVVDDSQLPKDRFSAERLKGVDSTLKIQPAKLEDSAVYLCASSFDSPNEKLFFGSGTQLSVL.